This T cell receptor (beta chain) was identified in a study of T cell responses to AZD1222 COVID-19 vaccine. The length of the CDR3 is 15 residues. Trimming took 3 bases from V and 4 from J, leaving 12 bases between them. Germline CDR1 reads MDHEN; CDR2 reads SYDVKM. Repertoires were generated with immunoSEQ multiplex PCR, while TCRdb's copy carries only in-frame clones and drops some. The table records some 280,000 clones, about 94% of them present only once. Study-wide points: CD4 TCRs linked to vaccination spanned spike, dominating at 160-218 and 743-854. Nearly half of spike-specific TCRs reportedly go after variant regions that carry no mutations.

A single count supports this clone. Antigen specificity is unknown. This clonotype originated in an adult who received the AZD1222 COVID-19 vaccine. The specimen was peripheral blood, collected 28 days after the second AZD1222 dose. The chain uses TRBV28 and TRBJ2-2, with a weak D call TRBD2 (6 bases). This CDR3 reads CASSFIPGATGELFF. The CDR3 DNA follows: TGTGCCAGCAGTTTCATCCCGGGAGCCACCGGGGAGCTGTTTTTT.